Listed here are 17 T cell receptor beta chains from one sample, sequenced in a study of response to subunit inactivated influenza vaccine. TCRdb passed the RT-PCR reads through MiXCR, listing each CDR3 protein once. This sample has about 530,000 distinct CDR3 sequences, with approximately 12% found just once. The sequencing used PBMCs from blood, collected 45 days after vaccination. These receptors were collected from a man aged 50 to 60 who received an inactivated influenza vaccine.

This clonotype was observed at least ten times. The chain has TRBV5-1 and TRBJ1-3, with D perhaps matching TRBD1 (5 bases). V lost 2 bases and J 4 bases, leaving 10 bases between the germline ends. Germline loops: CDR1 SGHRS, CDR2 YFSETQ. This CDR3 region has 14 residues. The CDR3 bases are TGCGCCAGCAGCTTCGCAGGGCGCGGAAACACCATATATTTT. Amino acid sequence: CASSFAGRGNTIYF.

This chain links TRBV9 with TRBJ1-5; D call uncertain. CDR3 length: 14 residues. The germline gives CDR1 SGDLS, CDR2 YYNGEE. The V and J ends lost 5 bases and 1 base respectively, with 10 bases between them. Here the CDR3 reads CASRDGWSNQPQHF. The CDR3 nucleotides read TGTGCCAGCAGGGATGGATGGAGCAATCAGCCCCAGCATTTT.

In the case of this clonotype: This may come from a read error, since a much larger clone is one base off. The V call is TRBV4-3, the J call TRBJ2-2, with TRBD2 as a possible D gene (5 bases). Germline CDR1 is LGHNA and CDR2 is YSLEER. The CDR3 spans 15 residues. CDR3 amino acids: CASSQFSANTEELFF. CDR3 nucleotides: TGCGCCAGCAGCCAATTTAGCGCGAACACCGAGGAGCTGTTTTTT.

The chain joins TRBV6-1 to TRBJ2-2, with D perhaps matching TRBD1 (5 bases). The CDR3 contains 14 residues. Trimming left V 4 bases short and J 0 bases short, with 6 bases between. CDR1 MNHNS and CDR2 SASEGT come from the germline V gene. CDR3 DNA sequence: TGTGCCAGCAGTGGGACAACGAACACCGGGGAGCTGTTTTTT. This translates into CASSGTTNTGELFF.

The CDR3 nucleotides are TGCAGCGGCCGGGCCTCCGGGGCTTCCACAGATACGCAGTATTTT. It translates to CSGRASGASTDTQYF. This rearrangement joins TRBV29-1 to TRBJ2-3; possibly TRBD1 or TRBD2 for D (5 bases each). Trimming took 7 bases from V and 2 from J, leaving 19 bases between them. The CDR3 covers 15 residues. The germline V gene encodes CDR1 SQVTM and CDR2 ANQGSEA.

The chain uses TRBV20-1 and TRBJ2-5; TRBD1 matches 7 bases. J was trimmed by 4 bases and V by 2 bases; bases with no gene match: 7. This CDR3 spans 14 amino acids. Germline V gene lookup returns CDR1 DFQATT and CDR2 SNEGSKA (reference sequence). This chain's CDR3 is CSARRAQGRETQYF. CDR3 in DNA: TGCAGTGCTAGAAGGGCACAGGGGCGAGAGACCCAGTACTTC.

This clonotype was seen only a few times. The CDR3 DNA reads TGCAGCGTTGAAGACCGACAGGGAACCTACAATGAGCAGTTCTTC. Protein sequence: CSVEDRQGTYNEQFF. V usage is TRBV29-1 and J usage is TRBJ2-1; 7 bases match TRBD1. The CDR3 length is 15 residues. Germline assignment: CDR1 SQVTM and CDR2 ANQGSEA. The junction had 4 bases not matched to a gene; V was cut back by 0 bases and J by 2 bases.

The V gene is TRBV12-3 or TRBV12-4, the J gene TRBJ1-5, with D perhaps matching TRBD1 (5 bases). Trimming stripped 7 bases from V and 10 bases from J, with 20 bases between. The length of the CDR3 is 14 residues. CDR3 residues: CASTFGHDRRPQHF. Here the CDR3 DNA reads TGTGCCAGCACCTTCGGACACGATAGACGTCCCCAGCATTTT.

This chain links TRBV7-9 with TRBJ2-2, with D perhaps matching TRBD1 (5 bases). This CDR3 has 15 amino acids. Trimming removed 2 bases from V and 5 bases from J, with 12 bases in between. Germline V CDR1 and CDR2: SEHNR, FQNEAQ (reference sequence). The CDR3 loop is CASSLQGPRTGELFF. The CDR3 region has the DNA TGTGCCAGCAGCTTACAGGGCCCGAGGACCGGGGAGCTGTTTTTT.

There are many counts of this clonotype. The gene calls are TRBV11-2 and TRBJ2-7, with TRBD1 as a possible D gene (5 bases). V lost 3 bases to trimming and J lost 0 bases, with 21 bases between them. The germline V gene has CDR1 SGHAT and CDR2 FQNNGV. The CDR3 is 18 amino acids. CDR3 amino acids: CASSFGLLVGAFSYEQYF. In nucleotides, the CDR3 is TGTGCCAGCAGCTTTGGCCTCCTCGTAGGGGCTTTCTCCTACGAGCAGTACTTC.

The chain combines TRBV20-1 with TRBJ1-5; unclear D gene. The CDR3 is made up of 13 amino acids. Per germline, CDR1 DFQATT and CDR2 SNEGSKA (reference sequence). Trimming removed 2 bases at V and 4 bases at J, with 9 bases between. The CDR3 DNA reads as TGCAGTGCTAGACTTCCGGGAAATCAGCCCCAGCATTTT. It specifies CSARLPGNQPQHF.

This clonotype showed up just a few times. The J gene is TRBJ1-1, the V gene TRBV7-9; 7 positions agree with TRBD1. J gave up 1 base and V 4 bases, and 3 bases lay outside the gene matches. Germline loops: CDR1 SEHNR, CDR2 FQNEAQ (reference sequence). CDR3 length equals 14 residues. CDR3 in amino acids: CASSYGQENTEAFF. The DNA of the CDR3 is TGTGCCAGCAGCTACGGACAGGAGAACACTGAAGCTTTCTTT.

This clonotype showed up just a few times. The V call is TRBV9, the J call TRBJ2-7, with 8 bases that match TRBD1. The trim removed 1 base at V and 7 bases at J, leaving 10 bases unmatched. This CDR3 contains 15 residues. From germline, CDR1 is SGDLS and CDR2 YYNGEE. CDR3 in amino acids: CASSVYPGGEAEQYF. The CDR3 DNA is TGTGCCAGCAGCGTATACCCAGGGGGCGAGGCGGAGCAGTACTTC.

The genes are TRBV12-3 or TRBV12-4 and TRBJ1-6; weak D call: TRBD1 (6 bases). This CDR3 is 13 amino acids long. Trimming took 1 base from V and 9 from J, leaving 7 bases between them. The CDR3 here is CASSLDRVSPLHF. The CDR3 coding sequence is TGTGCCAGCAGTTTAGACAGGGTTTCACCCCTCCACTTT.

This chain uses TRBV6-1 with TRBJ2-7; D remains ambiguous. Between the trimmed V and J ends, which lost 5 bases and 2 bases, there was a span of 10 bases. The germline CDR1 and CDR2 sequences are MNHNS and SASEGT. CDR3 length equals 13 residues. The chain's CDR3 is CASSRPDPYEQYF. Written as DNA, the CDR3 is TGTGCCAGCAGTCGACCCGACCCCTACGAGCAGTACTTC.

The rearrangement links TRBV27 to TRBJ2-4; tentatively, D is TRBD1 or TRBD2 (5 bases each). Between the trimmed V and J ends, which lost 5 bases and 9 bases, there was a span of 17 bases. Germline CDR1 MNHEY, CDR2 SMNVEV (reference sequence). The CDR3 sequence is 14 residues long. CDR3 sequence reads: CASSPGTEGTIQYF. The CDR3 DNA reads as TGTGCCAGCAGTCCCGGGACCGAGGGTACCATTCAGTACTTC.

The V and J genes are TRBV5-5 and TRBJ2-3, with no clear D. The CDR3 loop spans 15 amino acids. V lost 0 bases to trimming and J lost 2 bases, with 10 bases between them. Germline V gene lookup returns CDR1 SGHKS and CDR2 YYEKEE (reference sequence). CDR3 in DNA: TGTGCCAGCAGCTTGGAGGTCTCGCCCACAGATACGCAGTATTTT. Amino acid sequence: CASSLEVSPTDTQYF.